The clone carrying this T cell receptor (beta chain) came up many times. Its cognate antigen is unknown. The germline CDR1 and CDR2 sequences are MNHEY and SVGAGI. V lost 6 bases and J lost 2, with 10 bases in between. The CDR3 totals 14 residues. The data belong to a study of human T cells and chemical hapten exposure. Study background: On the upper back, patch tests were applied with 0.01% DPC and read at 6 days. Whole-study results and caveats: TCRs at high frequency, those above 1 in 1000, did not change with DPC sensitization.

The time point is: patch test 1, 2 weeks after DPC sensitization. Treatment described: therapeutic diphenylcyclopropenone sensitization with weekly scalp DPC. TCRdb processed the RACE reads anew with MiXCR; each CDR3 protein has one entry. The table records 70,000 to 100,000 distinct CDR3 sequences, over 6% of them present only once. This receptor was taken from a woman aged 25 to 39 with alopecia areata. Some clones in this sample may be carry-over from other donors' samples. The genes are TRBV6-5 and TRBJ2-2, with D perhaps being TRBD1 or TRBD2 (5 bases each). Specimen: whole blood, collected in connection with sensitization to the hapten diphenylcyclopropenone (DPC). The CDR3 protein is CASRGTANTGELFF. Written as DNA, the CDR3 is TGTGCCAGCAGGGGGACGGCTAACACCGGGGAGCTGTTTTTT.